This TCR beta chain emerged from a study of T cell responses to AZD1222 COVID-19 vaccine. This CDR3 region has 14 residues. CDR1 and CDR2 from the germline V gene are KGHSH and LQKENI. J gave up 4 bases and V 2 bases, and 4 bases lay outside the gene matches. Study outcomes and limitations: Donors were mostly white British, more females; clonal diversity possibly underestimated. Recipients of AZD1222 seropositive at baseline numbered only 6 or 7. Repertoires were obtained only post-peak T cell response. Unmutated variant regions reportedly attract nearly half of all spike-specific TCRs.

Only in-frame clones appear in the TCRdb table, and some are missing; sequencing was by immunoSEQ multiplex PCR. The table lists roughly 78,000 clones, about 82% of them singletons, with 2.5% to 3% in the top ten. On this clone: The antigen is unknown.

This specimen was peripheral blood, taken on day 0 of AZD1222 vaccination. The sequence was obtained from an adult in good health. The V gene is TRBV18, the J gene TRBJ1-2; 7 nucleotides line up with TRBD1. Here the CDR3 DNA reads TGTGCCAGCTCACCAAGCCGGGACAGCTATGGCTACACCTTC. Translation gives CASSPSRDSYGYTF.